This TCR beta chain is drawn from a study of OX40 agonist ivuxolimab in advanced cancers. As regards this clone: The antigen is undetermined.

Study-wide results and limits: The study observed clonal expansion of CD4+ and CD8+ blood T cells by week 6 at 0.1 to 3.0 mg/kg. A proportion of nonresponders additionally exhibited low normalized T-cell clonal expansion. The 0.1-3.0 mg/kg partial responders had among the lowest clonal expansion.

V was trimmed by 3 bases and J by 8 bases, leaving 8 bases between them. The CDR3 has 12 amino acids. Per the germline V gene, CDR1 is SGHNT and CDR2 is YENEEA. Measured with immunoSEQ multiplex PCR; TCRdb has only the in-frame clones, and not every one. The sample shows roughly 92,000 clones, under 95% of them seen only once. This sequence joins TRBV11-3 and TRBJ1-3; no definite D call. This specimen consisted of CD4+ or CD8+ T cells sorted from blood, obtained in a trial of the OX40 agonist ivuxolimab. The sequence came from an adult with an advanced solid tumor such as melanoma, head and neck, liver or kidney cancer. Here the CDR3 DNA reads TGTGCCAGCAGCTTCAGAGACGACACCATATATTTT. It is translated as CASSFRDDTIYF.